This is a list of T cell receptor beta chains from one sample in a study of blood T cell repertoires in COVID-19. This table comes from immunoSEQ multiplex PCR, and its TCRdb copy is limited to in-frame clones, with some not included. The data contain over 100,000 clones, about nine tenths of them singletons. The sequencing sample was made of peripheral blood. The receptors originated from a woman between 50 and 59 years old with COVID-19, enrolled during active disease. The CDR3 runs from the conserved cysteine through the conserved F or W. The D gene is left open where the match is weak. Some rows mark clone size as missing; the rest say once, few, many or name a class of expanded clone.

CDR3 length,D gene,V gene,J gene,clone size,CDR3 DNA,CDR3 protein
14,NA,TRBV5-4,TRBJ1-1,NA,TGTGCCAGCAGCTTGACCCAGGGGAACACTGAAGCTTTCTTT,CASSLTQGNTEAFF
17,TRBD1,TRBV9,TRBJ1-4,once,TGTGCCAGCAGCGTAGTGGGGGCGACAGGGGATAATGAAAAACTGTTTTTT,CASSVVGATGDNEKLFF
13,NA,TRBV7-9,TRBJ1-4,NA,TGTGCCAGCAGGCGAGTGCACGATGAAAAACTGTTTTTT,CASRRVHDEKLFF
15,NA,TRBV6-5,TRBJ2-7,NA,TGTGCCAGCGACCCCCCCACGGGACTGCCCTACGAGCAGTACTTC,CASDPPTGLPYEQYF
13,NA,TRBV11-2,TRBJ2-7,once,TGTGCCAGCAGCAGAACTAGCACGGGCGAGCAGTACTTC,CASSRTSTGEQYF
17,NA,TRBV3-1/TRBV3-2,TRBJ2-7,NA,TGTGCCAGCAGCCAAGATACGTCCCGTATCCCTAACTACGAGCAGTACTTC,CASSQDTSRIPNYEQYF
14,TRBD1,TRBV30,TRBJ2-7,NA,TGTGCCTGGAGACAGGCAGGGGGCAGGAACGAGCAGTACTTC,CAWRQAGGRNEQYF
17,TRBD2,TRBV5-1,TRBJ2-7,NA,TGCGCCAGCAGCCCAGGACTAGCGGGGGTAAGCTCCTACGAGCAGTACTTC,CASSPGLAGVSSYEQYF
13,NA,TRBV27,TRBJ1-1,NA,TGTGCCAGCAGTTTAAGCCCCAACACTGAAGCTTTCTTT,CASSLSPNTEAFF
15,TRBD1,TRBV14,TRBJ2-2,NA,TGTGCCAGCAGCCAGGACAGGGTTCAGGTCGGGGAGCTGTTTTTT,CASSQDRVQVGELFF
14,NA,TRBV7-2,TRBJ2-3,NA,TGTGCCAGCAGCTTAGTTCCCCTCACAGATACGCAGTATTTT,CASSLVPLTDTQYF
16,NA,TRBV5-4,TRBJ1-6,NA,TGTGCCAGCAGCTCTACCCGAGGGGGATATAATTCACCCCTCCACTTT,CASSSTRGGYNSPLHF
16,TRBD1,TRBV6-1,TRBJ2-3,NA,TGTGCCAGCAGTGAAGGAGTAGGGGGCTGGACAGATACGCAGTATTTT,CASSEGVGGWTDTQYF
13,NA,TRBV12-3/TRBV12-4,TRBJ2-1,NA,TGTGCCAGCAGTGCGACAGTCGACAATGAGCAGTTCTTC,CASSATVDNEQFF
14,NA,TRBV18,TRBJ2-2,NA,TGTGCCAGCTCACCAGAGCTGAACACCGGGGAGCTGTTTTTT,CASSPELNTGELFF
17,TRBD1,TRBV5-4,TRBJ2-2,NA,TGTGCCAGCAGCTTGGTAGGCAGGGGGCGCGGCACCGGGGAGCTGTTTTTT,CASSLVGRGRGTGELFF
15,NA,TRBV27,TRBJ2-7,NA,TGTGCCAGCAGGGTTTCAGGGTCGGGCTCCTACGAGCAGTACTTC,CASRVSGSGSYEQYF
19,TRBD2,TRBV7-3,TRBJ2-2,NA,TGTGCCAGCAGCATAAACCCGGGACTAGCGGGGGTGCACACCGGGGAGCTGTTTTTT,CASSINPGLAGVHTGELFF
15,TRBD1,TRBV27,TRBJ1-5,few,TGTGCCAGCAGTAGGACAGGGACGGGCAATCAGCCCCAGCATTTT,CASSRTGTGNQPQHF
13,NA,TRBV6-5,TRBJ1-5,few,TGTGCCGGCTCTACAGGGCCGGGCCAGCCCCAGCATTTT,CAGSTGPGQPQHF
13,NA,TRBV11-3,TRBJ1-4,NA,TGTGCCAGCAGGGACAACAAGGAGGAAAAACTGTTTTTT,CASRDNKEEKLFF
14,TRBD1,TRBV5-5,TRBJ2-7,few,TGTGCCAGCAGCGGATGGGACAGACCATACGAGCAGTACTTC,CASSGWDRPYEQYF
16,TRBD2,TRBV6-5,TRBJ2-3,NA,TGTGCCAGCAGTTACAATAGCGGGGGGGCGTCAGATACGCAGTATTTT,CASSYNSGGASDTQYF
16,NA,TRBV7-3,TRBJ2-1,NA,TGTGCCAGCAGCTTAACCCCGACAAGCTCCTACAATGAGCAGTTCTTC,CASSLTPTSSYNEQFF
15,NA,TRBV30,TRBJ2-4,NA,TGTGCCTGGAGTAGGGGGAATGGAGCCAAAAACATTCAGTACTTC,CAWSRGNGAKNIQYF
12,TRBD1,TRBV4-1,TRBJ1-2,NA,TGCGCCAGCAGCCAGGACAGGGGCGGCTACACCTTC,CASSQDRGGYTF
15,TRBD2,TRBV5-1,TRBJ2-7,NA,TGCGCCAGCAGCTTGGCTAGCGGGGGAACCTACGAGCAGTACTTC,CASSLASGGTYEQYF
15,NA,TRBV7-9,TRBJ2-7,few,TGTGCCAGCAGCTTAGCCGGGGTTTATTCCTACGAGCAGTACTTC,CASSLAGVYSYEQYF
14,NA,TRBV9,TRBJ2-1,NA,TGTGCCAGCAGCGTGGGAGGCGGCTACAATGAGCAGTTCTTC,CASSVGGGYNEQFF
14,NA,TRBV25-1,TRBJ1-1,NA,TGTGCCAGCAGTGAATCCACGGGTGGGACTGAAGCTTTCTTT,CASSESTGGTEAFF
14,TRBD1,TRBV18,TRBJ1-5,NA,TGTGCCAGCTCACCGACAGGGGAGGGTCAGCCCCAGCATTTT,CASSPTGEGQPQHF
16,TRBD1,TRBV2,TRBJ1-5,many,TGTGCCAGCAGGCCGGGACAGGGAAGCGGCAATCAGCCCCAGCATTTT,CASRPGQGSGNQPQHF
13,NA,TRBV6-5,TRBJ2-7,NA,TGTGCCAGCAGCAAAAGGGAGTTCTACGAGCAGTACTTC,CASSKREFYEQYF
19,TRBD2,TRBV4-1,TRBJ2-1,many,TGCGCCAGCAGCCAATCGGGGACTAGCGGGGCCAGCTCCTACAATGAGCAGTTCTTC,CASSQSGTSGASSYNEQFF
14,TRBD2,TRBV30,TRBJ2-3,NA,TGTGCCTGGAGTGGGAGCGGGGGGACAGATACGCAGTATTTT,CAWSGSGGTDTQYF
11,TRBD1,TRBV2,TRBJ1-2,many,TGTGCCAGCGGACAGGGCTATGGCTACACCTTC,CASGQGYGYTF
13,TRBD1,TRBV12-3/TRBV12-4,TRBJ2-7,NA,TGTGCCAGCAGCCCGGGACAGCTGTACGAGCAGTACTTC,CASSPGQLYEQYF
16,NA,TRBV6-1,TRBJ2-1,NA,TGTGCCAGCAGTGATTTAGGGGCAGAAACTAACAATGAGCAGTTCTTC,CASSDLGAETNNEQFF
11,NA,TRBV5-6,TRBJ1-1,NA,TGTGCCAGCAGCTTGGCGGCTGAAGCTTTCTTT,CASSLAAEAFF
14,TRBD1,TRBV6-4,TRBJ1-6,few,TGTGCCAGCAGTCCTTCAGGGGGAAATTCACCCCTCCACTTT,CASSPSGGNSPLHF
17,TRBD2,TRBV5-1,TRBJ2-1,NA,TGCGCCAGCAGCTTGGCGCGTAGCGGGGGGCATTTGGATGAGCAGTTCTTC,CASSLARSGGHLDEQFF
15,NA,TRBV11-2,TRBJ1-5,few,TGTGCCAGCAGCTTATCGGACTATAGCAATCAGCCCCAGCATTTT,CASSLSDYSNQPQHF